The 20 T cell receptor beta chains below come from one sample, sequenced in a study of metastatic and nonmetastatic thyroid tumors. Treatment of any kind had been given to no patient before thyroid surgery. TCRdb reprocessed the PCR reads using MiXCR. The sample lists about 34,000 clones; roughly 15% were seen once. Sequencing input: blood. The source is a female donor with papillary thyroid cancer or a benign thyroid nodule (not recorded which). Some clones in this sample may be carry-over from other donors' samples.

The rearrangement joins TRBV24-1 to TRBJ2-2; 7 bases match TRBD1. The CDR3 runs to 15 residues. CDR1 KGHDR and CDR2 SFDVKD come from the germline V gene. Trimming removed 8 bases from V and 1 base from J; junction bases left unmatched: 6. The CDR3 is CATIVGTENTGELFF. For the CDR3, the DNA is TGTGCCACCATAGTGGGGACAGAGAACACCGGGGAGCTGTTTTTT.

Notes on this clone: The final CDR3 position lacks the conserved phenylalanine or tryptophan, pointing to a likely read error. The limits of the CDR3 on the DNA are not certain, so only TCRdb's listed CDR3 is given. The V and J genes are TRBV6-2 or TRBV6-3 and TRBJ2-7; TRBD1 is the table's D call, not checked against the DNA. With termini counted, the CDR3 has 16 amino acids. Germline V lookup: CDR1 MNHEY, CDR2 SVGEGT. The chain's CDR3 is CASSDFAGGNGYTFGS.

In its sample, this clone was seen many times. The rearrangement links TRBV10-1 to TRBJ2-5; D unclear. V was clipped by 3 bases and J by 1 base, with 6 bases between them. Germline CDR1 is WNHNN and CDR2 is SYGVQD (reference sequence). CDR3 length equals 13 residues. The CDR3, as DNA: TGCGCCAGCAGTGACTTGCTCCAAGAGACCCAGTACTTC. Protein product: CASSDLLQETQYF.

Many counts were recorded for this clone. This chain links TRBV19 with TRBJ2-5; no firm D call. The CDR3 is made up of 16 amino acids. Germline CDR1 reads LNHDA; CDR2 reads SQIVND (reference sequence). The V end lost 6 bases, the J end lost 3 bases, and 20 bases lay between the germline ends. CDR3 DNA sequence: TGTGCCAGTAGCAGATATATGGGTTCGGTGGAAGAGACCCAGTACTTC. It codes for CASSRYMGSVEETQYF.

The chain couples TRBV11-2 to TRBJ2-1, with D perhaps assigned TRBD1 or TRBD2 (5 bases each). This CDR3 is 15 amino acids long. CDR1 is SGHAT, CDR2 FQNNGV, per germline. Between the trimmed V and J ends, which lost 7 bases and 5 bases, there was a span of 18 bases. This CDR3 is CASTNQPGADNEQFF. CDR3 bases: TGTGCCAGCACCAACCAGCCCGGGGCCGACAATGAGCAGTTCTTC.

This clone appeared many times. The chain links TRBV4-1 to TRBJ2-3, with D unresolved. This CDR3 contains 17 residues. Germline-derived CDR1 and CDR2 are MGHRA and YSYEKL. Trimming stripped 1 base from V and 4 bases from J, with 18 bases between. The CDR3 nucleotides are TGCGCCAGCAGCCAAGCCCACAGCCTAACCACCCCAGATACGCAGTATTTT. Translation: CASSQAHSLTTPDTQYF.

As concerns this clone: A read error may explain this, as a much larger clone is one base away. The CDR3 coding sequence is TGTGCCAGTAGACTGGGACAGAACACCGGGGAGCTGTTTTTT. Protein: CASRLGQNTGELFF. This sequence joins TRBV19 and TRBJ2-2; possibly TRBD1 for D (6 bases). Trimming pared 6 bases from V and 1 base from J, leaving 9 bases between. Germline V gene lookup returns CDR1 LNHDA and CDR2 SQIVND (reference sequence). This CDR3 has 14 amino acids. Filled out from reference TRBV19 and TRBJ2-2, the complete variable domain reads DGGITQSPKYLFRKEGQNVTLSCEQNLNHDAMYWYRQDPGQGLRLIYYSQIVNDFQKGDIAEGYSVSREKKESFPLTVTSAQKNPTAFYLCASRLGQNTGELFFGEGSRLTVL.

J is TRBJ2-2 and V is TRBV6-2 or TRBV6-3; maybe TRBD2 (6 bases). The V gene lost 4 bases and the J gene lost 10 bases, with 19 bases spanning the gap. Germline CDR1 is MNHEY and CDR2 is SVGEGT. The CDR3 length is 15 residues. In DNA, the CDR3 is TGTGCCAGCAGTTGGGGTATCGGGAGTGCCGTGGAGCTGTTTTTT. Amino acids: CASSWGIGSAVELFF.

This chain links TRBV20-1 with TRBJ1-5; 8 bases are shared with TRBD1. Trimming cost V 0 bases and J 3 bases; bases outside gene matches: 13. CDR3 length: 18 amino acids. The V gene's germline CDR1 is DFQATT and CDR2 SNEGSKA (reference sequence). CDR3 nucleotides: TGCAGTGCTAGAGAAAAATTGACAGGGGAACTTTACAATCAGCCCCAGCATTTT. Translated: CSAREKLTGELYNQPQHF.

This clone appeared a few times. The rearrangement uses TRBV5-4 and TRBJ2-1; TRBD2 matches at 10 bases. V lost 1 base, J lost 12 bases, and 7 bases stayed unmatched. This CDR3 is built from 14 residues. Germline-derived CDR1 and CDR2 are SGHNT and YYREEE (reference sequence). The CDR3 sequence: CASSLNSGRNRQFF. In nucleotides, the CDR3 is TGTGCCAGCAGCTTGAATAGCGGGAGGAACCGGCAGTTCTTC.

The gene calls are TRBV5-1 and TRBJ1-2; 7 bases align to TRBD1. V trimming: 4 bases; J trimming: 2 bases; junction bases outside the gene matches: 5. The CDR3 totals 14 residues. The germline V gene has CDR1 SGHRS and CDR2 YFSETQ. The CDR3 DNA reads TGCGCCAGCAGCGTACAGGGGACGAACTATGGCTACACCTTC. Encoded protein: CASSVQGTNYGYTF.

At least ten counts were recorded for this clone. CDR3 sequence (DNA): TGCAGTGCTAGAGAGGGGGCACCTATTAACTATGGCTACACCTTC. It codes for CSAREGAPINYGYTF. The chain uses TRBV20-1 and TRBJ1-2; a weak D match, TRBD1 (6 bases). The length of the CDR3 is 15 residues. CDR1 is DFQATT and CDR2 is SNEGSKA in the germline V gene (reference sequence). V lost 0 bases and J lost 1, with 12 bases in between.

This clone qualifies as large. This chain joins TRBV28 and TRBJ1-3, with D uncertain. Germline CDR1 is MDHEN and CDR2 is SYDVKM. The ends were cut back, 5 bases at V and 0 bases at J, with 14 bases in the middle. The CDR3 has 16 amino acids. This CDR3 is CASSTNTLSSGNTIYF. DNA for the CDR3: TGTGCCAGCAGTACTAACACCTTGAGCTCTGGAAACACCATATATTTT.

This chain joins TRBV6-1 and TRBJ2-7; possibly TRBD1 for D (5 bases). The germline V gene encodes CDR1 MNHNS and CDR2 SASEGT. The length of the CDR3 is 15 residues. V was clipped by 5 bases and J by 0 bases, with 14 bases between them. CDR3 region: CASSKTAPSSYEQYF. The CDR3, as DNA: TGTGCCAGCAGTAAGACAGCGCCCAGCTCCTACGAGCAGTACTTC.

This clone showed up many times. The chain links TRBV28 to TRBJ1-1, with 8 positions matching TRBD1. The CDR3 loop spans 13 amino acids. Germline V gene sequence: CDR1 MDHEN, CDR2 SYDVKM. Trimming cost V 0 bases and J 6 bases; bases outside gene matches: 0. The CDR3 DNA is TGTGCCAGCAGTTTATGGACAGGGGCTGAAGCTTTCTTT. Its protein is CASSLWTGAEAFF.

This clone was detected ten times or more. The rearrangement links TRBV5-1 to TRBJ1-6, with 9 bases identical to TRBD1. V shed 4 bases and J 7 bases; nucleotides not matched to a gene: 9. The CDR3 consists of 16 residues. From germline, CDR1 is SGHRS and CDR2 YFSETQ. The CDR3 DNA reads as TGCGCCAGCAGCACCACGACAGGGGGTAGAAATTCACCCCTCCACTTT. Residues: CASSTTTGGRNSPLHF.

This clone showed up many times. CDR3 DNA sequence: TGTGCCAGCAGTTTATATCCCCCAACGATAGCTAACTATGGCTACACCTTC. Its protein is CASSLYPPTIANYGYTF. The V and J genes are TRBV28 and TRBJ1-2, with D unclear. CDR1 and CDR2 from the germline V gene are MDHEN and SYDVKM. CDR3 length: 17 amino acids. The V gene lost 1 base and the J gene lost 0 bases, with 15 bases spanning the gap.

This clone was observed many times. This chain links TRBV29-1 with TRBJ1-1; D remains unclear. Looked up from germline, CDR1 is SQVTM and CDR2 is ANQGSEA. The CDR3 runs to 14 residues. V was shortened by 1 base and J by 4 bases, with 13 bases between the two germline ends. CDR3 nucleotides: TGCAGCGTTGAAGTCGCGGGAAGAGGCACTGAAGCTTTCTTT. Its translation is CSVEVAGRGTEAFF.

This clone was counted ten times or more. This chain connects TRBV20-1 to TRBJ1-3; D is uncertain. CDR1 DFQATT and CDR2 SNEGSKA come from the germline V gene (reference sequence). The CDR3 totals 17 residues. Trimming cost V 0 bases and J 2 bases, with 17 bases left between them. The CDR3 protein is CSARDPYEGRTGNTIYF. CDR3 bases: TGCAGTGCTAGAGACCCGTACGAGGGCCGGACTGGAAACACCATATATTTT.

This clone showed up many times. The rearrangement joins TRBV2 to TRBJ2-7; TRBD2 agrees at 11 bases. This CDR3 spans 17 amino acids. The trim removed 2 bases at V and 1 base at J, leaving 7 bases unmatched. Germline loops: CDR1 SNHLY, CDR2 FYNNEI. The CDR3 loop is CASSERMGLAESYEQYF. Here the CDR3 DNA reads TGTGCCAGCAGTGAAAGAATGGGACTAGCGGAGTCCTACGAGCAGTACTTC.